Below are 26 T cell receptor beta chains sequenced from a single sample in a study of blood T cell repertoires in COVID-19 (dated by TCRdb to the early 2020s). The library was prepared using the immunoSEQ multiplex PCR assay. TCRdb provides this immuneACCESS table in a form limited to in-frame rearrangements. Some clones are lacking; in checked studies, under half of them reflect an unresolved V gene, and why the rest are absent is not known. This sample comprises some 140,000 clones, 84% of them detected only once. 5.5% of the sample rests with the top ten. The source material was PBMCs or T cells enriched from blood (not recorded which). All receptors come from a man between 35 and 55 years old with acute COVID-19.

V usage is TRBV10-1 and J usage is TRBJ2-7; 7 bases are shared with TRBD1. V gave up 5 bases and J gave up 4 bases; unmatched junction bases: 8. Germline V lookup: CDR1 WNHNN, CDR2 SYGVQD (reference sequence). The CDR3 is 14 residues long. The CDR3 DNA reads TGCGCCAGCAGTCCGGGACAGACCCCTTACGAGCAGTACTTC. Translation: CASSPGQTPYEQYF.

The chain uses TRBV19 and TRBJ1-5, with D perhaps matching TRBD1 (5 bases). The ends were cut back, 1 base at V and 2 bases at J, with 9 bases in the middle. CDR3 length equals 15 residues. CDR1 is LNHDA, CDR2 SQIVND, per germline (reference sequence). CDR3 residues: CASSIGAGGNQPQHF. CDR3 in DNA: TGTGCCAGTAGTATAGGCGCGGGGGGCAATCAGCCCCAGCATTTT.

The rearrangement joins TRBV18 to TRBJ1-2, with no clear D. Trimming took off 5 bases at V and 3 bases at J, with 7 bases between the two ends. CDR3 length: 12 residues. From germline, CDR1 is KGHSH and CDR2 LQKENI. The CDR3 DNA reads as TGTGCCAGCTCAACCCAGGACTATGGCTACACCTTC. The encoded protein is CASSTQDYGYTF.

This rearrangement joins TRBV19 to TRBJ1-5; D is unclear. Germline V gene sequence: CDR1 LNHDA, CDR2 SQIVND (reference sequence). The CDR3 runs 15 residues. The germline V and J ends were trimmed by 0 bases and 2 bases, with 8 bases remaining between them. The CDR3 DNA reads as TGTGCCAGTAGTATAGATGGAGGTGGCAATCAGCCCCAGCATTTT. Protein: CASSIDGGGNQPQHF. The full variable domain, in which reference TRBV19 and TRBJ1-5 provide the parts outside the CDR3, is DGGITQSPKYLFRKEGQNVTLSCEQNLNHDAMYWYRQDPGQGLRLIYYSQIVNDFQKGDIAEGYSVSREKKESFPLTVTSAQKNPTAFYLCASSIDGGGNQPQHFGDGTRLSIL.

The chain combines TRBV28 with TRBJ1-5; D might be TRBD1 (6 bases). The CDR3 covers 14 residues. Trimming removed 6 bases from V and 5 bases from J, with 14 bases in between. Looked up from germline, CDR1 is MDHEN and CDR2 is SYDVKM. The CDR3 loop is CASSLQGLHQPQHF. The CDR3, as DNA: TGTGCCAGCAGCTTACAGGGACTCCATCAGCCCCAGCATTTT.

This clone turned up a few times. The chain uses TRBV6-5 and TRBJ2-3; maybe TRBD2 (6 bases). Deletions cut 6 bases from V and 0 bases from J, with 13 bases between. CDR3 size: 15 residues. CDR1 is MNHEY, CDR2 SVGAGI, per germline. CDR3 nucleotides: TGTGCCAGCAGGAAACGGGGGTCGAGCACAGATACGCAGTATTTT. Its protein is CASRKRGSSTDTQYF.

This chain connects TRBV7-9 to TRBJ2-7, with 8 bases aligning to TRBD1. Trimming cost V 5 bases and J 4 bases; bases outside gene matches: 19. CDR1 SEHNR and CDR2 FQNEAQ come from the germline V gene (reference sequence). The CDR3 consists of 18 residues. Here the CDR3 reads CASSRKRGSGQEDYEQYF. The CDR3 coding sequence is TGTGCCAGCAGCCGTAAGAGAGGTTCGGGACAGGAAGATTACGAGCAGTACTTC.

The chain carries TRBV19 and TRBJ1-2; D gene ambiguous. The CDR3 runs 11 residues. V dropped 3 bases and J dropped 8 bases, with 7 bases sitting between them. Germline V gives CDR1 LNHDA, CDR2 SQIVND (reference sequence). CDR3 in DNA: TGTGCCAGTAGTATTGGCGGAGGCTACACCTTC. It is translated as CASSIGGGYTF.

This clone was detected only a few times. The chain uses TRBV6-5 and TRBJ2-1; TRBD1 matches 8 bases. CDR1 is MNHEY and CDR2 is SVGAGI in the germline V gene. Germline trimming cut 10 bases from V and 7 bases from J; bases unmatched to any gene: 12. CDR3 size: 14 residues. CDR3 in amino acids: CATLPGTGKNEQFF. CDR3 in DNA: TGTGCCACCCTCCCCGGGACAGGAAAAAATGAGCAGTTCTTC.

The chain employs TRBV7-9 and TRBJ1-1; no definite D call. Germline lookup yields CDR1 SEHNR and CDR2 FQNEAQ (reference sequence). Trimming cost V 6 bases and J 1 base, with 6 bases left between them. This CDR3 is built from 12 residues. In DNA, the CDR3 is TGTGCCAGCAGTTACAAGAACACTGAAGCTTTCTTT. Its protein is CASSYKNTEAFF.

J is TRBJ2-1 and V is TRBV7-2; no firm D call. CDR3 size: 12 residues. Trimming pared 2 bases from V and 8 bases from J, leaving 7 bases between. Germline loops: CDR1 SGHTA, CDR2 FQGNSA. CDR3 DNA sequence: TGTGCCAGCAGCTTAATGTTCGATGAGCAGTTCTTC. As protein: CASSLMFDEQFF.

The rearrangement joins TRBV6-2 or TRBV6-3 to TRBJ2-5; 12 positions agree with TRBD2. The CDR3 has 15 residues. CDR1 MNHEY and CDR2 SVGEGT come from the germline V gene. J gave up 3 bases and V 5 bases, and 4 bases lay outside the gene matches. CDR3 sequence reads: CASSPLAGGKETQYF. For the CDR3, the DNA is TGTGCCAGCAGTCCACTAGCGGGAGGTAAAGAGACCCAGTACTTC.

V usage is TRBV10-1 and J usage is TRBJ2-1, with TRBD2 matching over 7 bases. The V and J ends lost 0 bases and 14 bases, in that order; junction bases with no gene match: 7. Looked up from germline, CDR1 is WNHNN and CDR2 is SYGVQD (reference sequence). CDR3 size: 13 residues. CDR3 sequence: CASSESSAGAEFF. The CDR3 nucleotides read TGCGCCAGCAGTGAGTCTAGCGCGGGAGCGGAGTTCTTC.

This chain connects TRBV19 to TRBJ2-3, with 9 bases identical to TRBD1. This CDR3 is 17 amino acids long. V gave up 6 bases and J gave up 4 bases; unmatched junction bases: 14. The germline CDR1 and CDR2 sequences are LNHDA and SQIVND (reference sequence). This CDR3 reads CASSNIRDRARPDTQYF. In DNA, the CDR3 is TGTGCCAGTAGCAATATCCGGGACAGGGCCCGGCCAGATACGCAGTATTTT.

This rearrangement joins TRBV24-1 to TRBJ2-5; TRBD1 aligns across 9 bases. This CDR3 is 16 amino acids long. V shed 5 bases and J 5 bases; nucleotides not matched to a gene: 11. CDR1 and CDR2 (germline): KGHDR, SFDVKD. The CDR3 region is CATSGSLDRGRETQYF. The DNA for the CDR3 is TGTGCCACCAGTGGGTCCCTGGACAGGGGAAGGGAGACCCAGTACTTC.

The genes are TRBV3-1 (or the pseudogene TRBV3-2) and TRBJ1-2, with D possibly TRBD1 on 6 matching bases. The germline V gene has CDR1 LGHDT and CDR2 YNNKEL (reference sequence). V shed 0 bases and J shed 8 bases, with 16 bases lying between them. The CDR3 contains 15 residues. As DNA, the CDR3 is TGTGCCAGCAGCCAAGAACGTCGGGCAGGGGTGGGCTACACCTTC. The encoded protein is CASSQERRAGVGYTF.

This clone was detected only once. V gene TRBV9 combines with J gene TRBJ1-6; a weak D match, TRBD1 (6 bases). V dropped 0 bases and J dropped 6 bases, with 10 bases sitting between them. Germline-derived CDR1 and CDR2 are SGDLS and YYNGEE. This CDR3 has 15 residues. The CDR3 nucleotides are TGTGCCAGCAGCGTAGATGACAGGAGTAATTCACCCCTCCACTTT. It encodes CASSVDDRSNSPLHF.

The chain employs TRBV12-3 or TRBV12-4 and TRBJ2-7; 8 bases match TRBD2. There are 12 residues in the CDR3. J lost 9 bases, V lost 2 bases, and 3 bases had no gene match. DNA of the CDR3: TGTGCCAGCAGTTTAAGACGGGAGGGGCAGTACTTC. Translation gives CASSLRREGQYF.

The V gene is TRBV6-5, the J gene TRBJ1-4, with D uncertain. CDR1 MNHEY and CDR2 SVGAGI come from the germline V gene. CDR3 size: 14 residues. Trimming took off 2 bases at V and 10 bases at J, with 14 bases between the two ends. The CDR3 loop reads CASSYQNSRGKLFF. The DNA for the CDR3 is TGTGCCAGCAGTTACCAAAACTCAAGAGGAAAACTGTTTTTT.

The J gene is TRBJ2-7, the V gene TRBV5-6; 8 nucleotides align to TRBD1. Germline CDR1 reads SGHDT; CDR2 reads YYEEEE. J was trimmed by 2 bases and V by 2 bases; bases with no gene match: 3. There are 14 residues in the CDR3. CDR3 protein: CASSFGTGAYEQYF. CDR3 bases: TGTGCCAGCAGCTTTGGGACAGGCGCCTACGAGCAGTACTTC. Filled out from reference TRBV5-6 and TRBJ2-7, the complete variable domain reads DAGVTQSPTHLIKTRGQQVTLRCSPKSGHDTVSWYQQALGQGPQFIFQYYEEEERQRGNFPDRFSGHQFPNYSSELNVNALLLGDSALYLCASSFGTGAYEQYFGPGTRLTVT.

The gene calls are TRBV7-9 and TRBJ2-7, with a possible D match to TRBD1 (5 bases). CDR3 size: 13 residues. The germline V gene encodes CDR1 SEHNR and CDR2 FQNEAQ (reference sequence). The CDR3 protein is CASGSRTSYEQYF. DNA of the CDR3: TGTGCGTCAGGCAGTCGGACATCCTACGAGCAGTACTTC. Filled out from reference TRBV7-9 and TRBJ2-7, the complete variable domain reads DTGVSQNPRHKITKRGQNVTFRCDPISEHNRLYWYRQTLGQGPEFLTYFQNEAQLEKSRLLSDRFSAERPKGSFSTLEIQRTEQGDSAMYLCASGSRTSYEQYFGPGTRLTVT.

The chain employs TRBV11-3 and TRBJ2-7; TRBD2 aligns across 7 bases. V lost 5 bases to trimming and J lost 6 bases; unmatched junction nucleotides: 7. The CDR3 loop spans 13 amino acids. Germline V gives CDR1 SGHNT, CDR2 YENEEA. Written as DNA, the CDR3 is TGTGCCAGCAGCCCTAACGGACTAGGCGAGCAGTACTTC. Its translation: CASSPNGLGEQYF.

The CDR3 nucleotides read TGTGCCAGTAGTACCGGGGCCAAACGCTTTTGGGGGGGAGCTTTCTTT. It encodes CASSTGAKRFWGGAFF. The rearrangement links TRBV19 to TRBJ1-1; weak D call: TRBD1 (5 bases). This CDR3 contains 16 residues. Trimming took off 4 bases at V and 10 bases at J, with 25 bases between the two ends. Per the germline V gene, CDR1 is LNHDA and CDR2 is SQIVND (reference sequence). Full variable domain (remainder filled in from reference TRBV19 and TRBJ1-1): DGGITQSPKYLFRKEGQNVTLSCEQNLNHDAMYWYRQDPGQGLRLIYYSQIVNDFQKGDIAEGYSVSREKKESFPLTVTSAQKNPTAFYLCASSTGAKRFWGGAFFGQGTRLTVV.

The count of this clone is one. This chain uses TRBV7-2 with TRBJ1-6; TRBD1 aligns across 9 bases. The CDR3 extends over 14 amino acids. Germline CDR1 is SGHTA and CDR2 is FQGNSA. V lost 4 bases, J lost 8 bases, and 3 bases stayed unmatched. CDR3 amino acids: CASSSGQGYSPLHF. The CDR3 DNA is TGTGCCAGCAGCTCGGGACAGGGCTATTCACCCCTCCACTTT. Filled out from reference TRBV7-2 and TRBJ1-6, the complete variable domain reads GAGVSQSPSNKVTEKGKDVELRCDPISGHTALYWYRQSLGQGLEFLIYFQGNSAPDKSGLPSDRFSAERTGGSVSTLTIQRTQQEDSAVYLCASSSGQGYSPLHFGNGTRLTVT.

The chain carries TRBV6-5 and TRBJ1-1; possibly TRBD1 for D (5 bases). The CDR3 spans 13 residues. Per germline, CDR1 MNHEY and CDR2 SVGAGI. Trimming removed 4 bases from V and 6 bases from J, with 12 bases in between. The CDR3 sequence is CASSSDWGAEAFF. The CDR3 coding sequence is TGTGCCAGCAGTTCCGATTGGGGCGCTGAAGCTTTCTTT.

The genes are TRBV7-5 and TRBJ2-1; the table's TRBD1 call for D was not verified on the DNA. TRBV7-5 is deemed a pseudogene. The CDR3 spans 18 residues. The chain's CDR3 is CVRSSSPTGGEAYNEQFF. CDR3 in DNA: TGTGTCAGAAGTTCATCCCCCACAGGGGGCGAAGCCTACAATGAGCAGTTCTTC.